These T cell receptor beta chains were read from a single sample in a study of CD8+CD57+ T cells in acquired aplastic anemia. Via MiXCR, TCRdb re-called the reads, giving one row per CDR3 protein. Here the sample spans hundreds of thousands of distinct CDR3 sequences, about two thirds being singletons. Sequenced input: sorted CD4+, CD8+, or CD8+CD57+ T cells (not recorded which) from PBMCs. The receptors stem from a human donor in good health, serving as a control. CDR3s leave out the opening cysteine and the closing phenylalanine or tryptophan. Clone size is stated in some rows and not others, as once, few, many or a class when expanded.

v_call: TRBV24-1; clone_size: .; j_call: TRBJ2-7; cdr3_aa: ATRGGGGHEQY
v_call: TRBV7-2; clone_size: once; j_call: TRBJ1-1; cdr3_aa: ASSIGGACFLYTEAF
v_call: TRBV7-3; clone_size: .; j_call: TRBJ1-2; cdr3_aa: ASSVGRGHSGYT
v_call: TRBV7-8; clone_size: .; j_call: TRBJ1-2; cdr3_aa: ASSLVPGTKIDYT
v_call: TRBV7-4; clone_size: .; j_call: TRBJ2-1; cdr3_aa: ASSLRDIPGYSHF
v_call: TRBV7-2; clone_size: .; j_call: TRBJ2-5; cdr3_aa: ASSGGTEDGYTFY
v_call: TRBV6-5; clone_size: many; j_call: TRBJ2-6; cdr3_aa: ASSYLISSGANVLT
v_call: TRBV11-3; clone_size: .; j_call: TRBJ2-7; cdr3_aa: ANSLEQWKGCEQY
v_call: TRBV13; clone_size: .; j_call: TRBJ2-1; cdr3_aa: ASSSDRSPEQF
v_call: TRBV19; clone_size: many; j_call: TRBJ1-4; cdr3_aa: ASARDRGDEKLF
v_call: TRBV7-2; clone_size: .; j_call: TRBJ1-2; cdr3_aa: ASSLEGRAYGFT
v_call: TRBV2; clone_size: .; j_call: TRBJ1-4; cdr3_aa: ASSRTRDLEEKLF
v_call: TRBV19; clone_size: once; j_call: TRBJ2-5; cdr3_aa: GSKGDAQETQY
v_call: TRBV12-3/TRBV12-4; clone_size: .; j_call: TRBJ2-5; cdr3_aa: ASTSTYVETQY
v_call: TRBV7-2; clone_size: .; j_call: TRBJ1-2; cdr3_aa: ASSFGQGAWNEQ
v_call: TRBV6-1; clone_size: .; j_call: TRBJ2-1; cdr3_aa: ASSRDLIGAVPVEQF
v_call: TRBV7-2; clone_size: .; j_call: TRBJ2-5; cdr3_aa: ASKGTAGGESQY
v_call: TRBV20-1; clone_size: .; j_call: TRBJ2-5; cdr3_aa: SASVGSGGVETQY
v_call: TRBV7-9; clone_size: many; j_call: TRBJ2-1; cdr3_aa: ASSLSVAGHEQF
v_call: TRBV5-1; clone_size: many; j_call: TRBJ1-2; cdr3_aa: ASSPGPQNPYGYT
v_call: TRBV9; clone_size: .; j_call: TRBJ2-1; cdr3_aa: ASSALLGSCDNEQF
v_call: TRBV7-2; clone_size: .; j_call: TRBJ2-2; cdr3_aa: ASSTERRHAELF
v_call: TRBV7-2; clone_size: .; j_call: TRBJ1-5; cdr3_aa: ASSLGTDTQHFGH
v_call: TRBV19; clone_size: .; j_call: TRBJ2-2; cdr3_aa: ASSIVHPGTAQIFPGELF
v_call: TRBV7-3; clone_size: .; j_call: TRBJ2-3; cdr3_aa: ASSRQAGDTEAFY
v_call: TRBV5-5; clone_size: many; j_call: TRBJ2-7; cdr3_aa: ASSVGTGYEQY
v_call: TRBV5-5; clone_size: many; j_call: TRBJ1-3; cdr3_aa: ASSYDGDSGNTIY